This T cell receptor beta chain was documented in a study of blood T cell repertoires in COVID-19. The overall study: In each case, the material was cDNA or gDNA derived from T cells, B-cell-depleted T cells, or PBMCs.

CDR3 length: 19 amino acids. In germline, CDR1 is MNHEY, CDR2 SVGEGT. Trimming removed 0 bases from V and 2 bases from J; junction bases left unmatched: 16. Generated by immunoSEQ multiplex PCR, the TCRdb table keeps only in-frame clones and is missing some. The sample contains under 300,000 clones, more than 75% of which appear only once. Sequencing used peripheral blood. This chain joins TRBV6-2 or TRBV6-3 and TRBJ2-7; 7 bases line up with TRBD1. This clonotype was obtained from a woman aged 60-70 years with active or convalescent COVID-19. The CDR3 DNA reads TGTGCCAGCAGTTACTCGCGACAGGGACATATCCCCAAGGCCTACGAGCAGTACTTC. Translation gives CASSYSRQGHIPKAYEQYF.